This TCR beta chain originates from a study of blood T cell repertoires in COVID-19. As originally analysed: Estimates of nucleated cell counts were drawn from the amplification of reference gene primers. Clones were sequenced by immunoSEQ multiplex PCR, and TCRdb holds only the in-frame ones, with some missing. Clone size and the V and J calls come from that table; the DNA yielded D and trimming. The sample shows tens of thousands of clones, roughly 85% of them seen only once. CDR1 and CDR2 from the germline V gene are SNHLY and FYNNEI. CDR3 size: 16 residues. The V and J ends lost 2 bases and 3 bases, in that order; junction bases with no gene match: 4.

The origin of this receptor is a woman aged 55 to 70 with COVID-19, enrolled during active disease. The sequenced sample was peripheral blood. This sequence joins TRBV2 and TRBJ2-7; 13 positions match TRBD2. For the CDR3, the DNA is TGTGCCAGCAGTGAATGGGGGACTAGCGGGGTCTACGAGCAGTACTTC. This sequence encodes CASSEWGTSGVYEQYF.